The 8 T cell receptor beta chains reported below all come from one sample, sequenced in a study of control samples from healthy donors and cancer patients (dated by TCRdb to about 2020). Libraries came from the immunoSEQ multiplex PCR assay. Here the immuneACCESS table is served through TCRdb, limited to in-frame sequences with V and J called. Missing clones are a known gap in these copies; in checked studies unresolved V genes cover under half, and the rest lacks a known reason. Recorded for this sample are roughly 180,000 clones; roughly 95% of them occurred a single time. 4.1% of the sample comes from the top ten. Sequenced material: blood. All receptors come from a woman aged 60 to 75 in good health.

The CDR3 nucleotides read TGTGCCAGCAGTTTAGACACGATTGAAGCTTTCTTT. This encodes CASSLDTIEAFF. This chain joins TRBV12-3 or TRBV12-4 and TRBJ1-1, with D hard to call. There are 12 residues in the CDR3. Trimming took off 1 base at V and 7 bases at J, with 7 bases between the two ends.

The chain has TRBV6-2 or TRBV6-3 and TRBJ1-1, with a weak D call TRBD1 (6 bases). The CDR3 is made up of 15 amino acids. From germline, CDR1 is MNHEY and CDR2 SVGEGT. The ends were cut back, 5 bases at V and 0 bases at J, with 13 bases in the middle. The CDR3 region has the DNA TGTGCCAGCAGTCGGAGACAGGCGTTGAACACTGAAGCTTTCTTT. This encodes CASSRRQALNTEAFF.

The rearrangement links TRBV11-2 to TRBJ2-5, with D perhaps being TRBD1 or TRBD2 (5 bases each). The CDR3 extends over 17 amino acids. The V gene lost 5 bases and the J gene lost 5 bases, with 24 bases spanning the gap. The V gene's germline CDR1 is SGHAT and CDR2 FQNNGV. The chain's CDR3 is CASSTRGNHFSGETQYF. CDR3 DNA sequence: TGTGCCAGCAGCACTAGGGGAAACCACTTTTCTGGGGAGACCCAGTACTTC.

The rearrangement links TRBV6-5 to TRBJ1-1; D is perhaps TRBD1 (5 bases). Germline V lookup: CDR1 MNHEY, CDR2 SVGAGI. The V end was cut by 6 bases, the J end by 7 bases, with 15 bases between. CDR3 length: 13 residues. CDR3 region: CASRGGPYSEAFF. In DNA form, the CDR3 reads TGTGCCAGCAGGGGGGGACCATATAGTGAAGCTTTCTTT.

The chain is built from TRBV9 and TRBJ2-7; D is unclear. In germline, CDR1 is SGDLS, CDR2 YYNGEE. The CDR3 consists of 13 residues. Trimming stripped 1 base from V and 3 bases from J, with 8 bases between. The CDR3 bases are TGTGCCAGCAGCGTAAGTCAGAACTACGAGCAGTACTTC. Protein sequence: CASSVSQNYEQYF.

The V call is TRBV19, the J call TRBJ1-5; 8 positions agree with TRBD1. Per the germline V gene, CDR1 is LNHDA and CDR2 is SQIVND (reference sequence). The CDR3 runs 15 residues. V dropped 5 bases and J dropped 7; count of bases not matched to a gene: 10. The chain's CDR3 is CASSLPQGANQPQHF. The CDR3 DNA reads as TGTGCCAGTAGTCTCCCGCAGGGGGCTAACCAGCCCCAGCATTTT.

The chain combines TRBV7-3 with TRBJ1-5, with D uncertain. The CDR3 spans 13 residues. CDR1 SGHTA and CDR2 FQGTGA come from the germline V gene. The V end was cut by 0 bases, the J end by 9 bases, with 9 bases between. CDR3 nucleotides: TGTGCCAGCAGCTTAACGGGCCCGTCGCCCCAGCATTTT. It specifies CASSLTGPSPQHF. The full variable domain, completed using reference TRBV7-3 and TRBJ1-5, is GAGVSQTPSNKVTEKGKYVELRCDPISGHTALYWYRQSLGQGPEFLIYFQGTGAADDSGLPNDRFFAVRPEGSVSTLKIQRTERGDSAVYLCASSLTGPSPQHFGDGTRLSIL.

This clone was found once. V and J are TRBV10-3 and TRBJ1-2; D possibly corresponds to TRBD1 (5 bases). V dropped 10 bases and J dropped 9 bases, with 12 bases sitting between them. The CDR3 extends over 10 amino acids. Per germline, CDR1 ENHRY and CDR2 SYGVKD. The CDR3 protein is CANGGGSYTF. The CDR3 nucleotides read TGTGCCAACGGGGGGGGGAGCTACACCTTC.